Shown below are 12 T cell receptor beta chains from a single sample sequenced in a study of CD8 T cells in Susac syndrome. An amount of RNA that ranged from roughly 0.5 to 1 ug was reverse transcribed with random hexamers. One entry per CDR3 protein, called by TCRdb with MiXCR from the immunoSEQ multiplex PCR reads. This repertoire shows roughly 120,000 distinct CDR3 sequences, just under 95% found once; its top ten account for 0.065% to 0.09%. Material: CD4+ T cells from PBMCs. These receptors came from a human donor in good health.

The chain links TRBV29-1 to TRBJ2-7; possibly TRBD1 for D (6 bases). Germline values: CDR1 SQVTM, CDR2 ANQGSEA. The V gene lost 7 bases and the J gene lost 5 bases, with 21 bases spanning the gap. This CDR3 has 14 amino acids. The CDR3 nucleotides read TGCAGCGCCCCATTGTGGGCAGGGGAAGACGAGCAGTACTTC. Its protein is CSAPLWAGEDEQYF.

J is TRBJ1-1 and V is TRBV20-1, with 11 bases matching TRBD1. The germline V gene has CDR1 DFQATT and CDR2 SNEGSKA (reference sequence). This CDR3 contains 12 residues. The CDR3 sequence is CRGDRGDTEAFF. The CDR3 region has the DNA TGCAGGGGGGACAGGGGGGACACTGAAGCTTTCTTT.

The chain uses TRBV6-2 or TRBV6-3 and TRBJ2-2; TRBD2 matches at 7 bases. J was trimmed by 5 bases and V by 7 bases; bases with no gene match: 16. The CDR3 runs 17 residues. CDR1 is MNHEY, CDR2 SVGEGT, per germline. CDR3 in DNA: TGTGCCAGCAAGGGCACTTCGGGGAGGGCTGAAACCGGGGAGCTGTTTTTT. Its protein product is CASKGTSGRAETGELFF.

V and J are TRBV20-1 and TRBJ1-5, with D possibly TRBD1 on 5 matching bases. The CDR3 sequence is 17 residues long. Deletions cut 1 base from V and 2 bases from J, with 18 bases between. Germline CDR1 DFQATT, CDR2 SNEGSKA (reference sequence). The CDR3 sequence is CSARGAKFSGGNQPQHF. The CDR3 coding sequence is TGCAGTGCTAGAGGGGCGAAATTTTCGGGGGGCAATCAGCCCCAGCATTTT.

With respect to this clonotype: The junction shows a germline mismatch at one end, possibly a read error. The chain carries TRBV30 and TRBJ2-3; no clear D. Germline assignment: CDR1 GTSNPN and CDR2 SVGIG (reference sequence). There are 13 residues in the CDR3. The CDR3 is CACSRSATDTQYF. CDR3 bases: TGTGCCTGTAGCAGATCGGCCACAGACACGCAGTATTTT.

The genes are TRBV20-1 and TRBJ2-1, with D uncertain. Trimming cost V 4 bases and J 10 bases, with 17 bases left between them. Germline assignment: CDR1 DFQATT and CDR2 SNEGSKA (reference sequence). The CDR3 totals 13 residues. CDR3 DNA: TGCAGTGCTACCCTCTATGTGGCAGAAGAGCAGTTCTTC. This translates into CSATLYVAEEQFF.

The chain has TRBV20-1 and TRBJ1-2; perhaps TRBD1 as D (5 bases). V lost 0 bases and J 4 bases, leaving 15 bases between the germline ends. This CDR3 contains 15 residues. Germline assignment: CDR1 DFQATT and CDR2 SNEGSKA (reference sequence). The CDR3 region is CSARDRVGVGYGYTF. CDR3 nucleotide sequence: TGCAGTGCTAGAGACCGGGTGGGGGTAGGCTATGGCTACACCTTC.

The sample holds one count of this clonotype. This chain connects TRBV4-3 to TRBJ1-5; TRBD1 matches at 9 bases. Germline V gene data show CDR1 as LGHNA and CDR2 as YSLEER. The CDR3 runs 17 residues. V lost 0 bases and J lost 1; bases outside the gene matches: 4. As DNA, the CDR3 is TGCGCCAGCAGCCAAGATGCGACAGGGGGAAGCAATCAGCCCCAGCATTTT. Its translation is CASSQDATGGSNQPQHF.

The J gene is TRBJ2-1, the V gene TRBV30; TRBD1 or TRBD2 may be the D gene (5 bases each). CDR1 and CDR2 from the germline V gene are GTSNPN and SVGIG (reference sequence). The CDR3 is made up of 12 amino acids. CDR3 region: CALSRDDHEQFF. DNA for the CDR3: TGTGCGCTGTCCCGGGACGATCATGAGCAGTTCTTC.

The rearrangement uses TRBV15 and TRBJ2-3; D is undetermined. The V gene's germline CDR1 is LNHNV and CDR2 YYDKDF (reference sequence). V lost 1 base to trimming and J lost 1 base, with 9 bases between them. This CDR3 is 15 amino acids long. CDR3 protein: CATSRGTGRTDTQYF. The CDR3 nucleotides are TGTGCCACCAGCAGAGGAACCGGCCGCACAGATACGCAGTATTTT.

The CDR3 sequence: CAISKPGQGPGYTF. CDR3 DNA: TGTGCCATCAGTAAACCGGGACAGGGACCTGGCTACACCTTC. The chain carries TRBV10-3 and TRBJ1-2; 9 bases agree with TRBD1. V lost 5 bases to trimming and J lost 7 bases; unmatched junction nucleotides: 8. The germline CDR1 and CDR2 sequences are ENHRY and SYGVKD. The CDR3 is made up of 14 amino acids.

V usage is TRBV30 and J usage is TRBJ2-7, with D unresolved. CDR3 size: 15 residues. Germline CDR1 and CDR2: GTSNPN and SVGIG (reference sequence). Trimming left V 0 bases short and J 0 bases short, with 12 bases between. As DNA, the CDR3 is TGTGCCTGGAGTGTACCGCAGATCATCTCCTACGAGCAGTACTTC. The encoded protein is CAWSVPQIISYEQYF.